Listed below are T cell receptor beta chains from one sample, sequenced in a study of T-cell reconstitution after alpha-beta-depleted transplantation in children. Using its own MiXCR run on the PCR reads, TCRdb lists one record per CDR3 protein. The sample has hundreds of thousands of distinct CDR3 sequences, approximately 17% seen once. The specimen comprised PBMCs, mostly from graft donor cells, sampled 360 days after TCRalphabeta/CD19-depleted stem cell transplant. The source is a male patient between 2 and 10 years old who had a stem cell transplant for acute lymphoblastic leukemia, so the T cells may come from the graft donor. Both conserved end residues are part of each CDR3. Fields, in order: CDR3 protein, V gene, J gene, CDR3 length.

CDR3: CASSERLSYNEQFF; V: TRBV2; J: TRBJ2-1; length: 14
CDR3: CASSSGVETQYF; V: TRBV12-3/TRBV12-4; J: TRBJ2-5; length: 12
CDR3: CASRIPLAGGTRAQYF; V: TRBV6-2/TRBV6-3; J: TRBJ2-5; length: 16
CDR3: CASSQDLLRGGEKLFF; V: TRBV4-2; J: TRBJ1-4; length: 16
CDR3: CASSVVSGGLGDTQYF; V: TRBV9; J: TRBJ2-3; length: 16
CDR3: CASSWEQEPSGNTIYF; V: TRBV5-1; J: TRBJ1-3; length: 16
CDR3: CSALGTGRNQPQHF; V: TRBV20-1; J: TRBJ1-5; length: 14
CDR3: CASSVDGGGVEETQYF; V: TRBV9; J: TRBJ2-5; length: 16
CDR3: CAWRDTDTQYF; V: TRBV30; J: TRBJ2-3; length: 11
CDR3: CASSPGSGTEETQYF; V: TRBV5-1; J: TRBJ2-5; length: 15
CDR3: CASKGRGGELFF; V: TRBV10-2; J: TRBJ2-2; length: 12
CDR3: CASSSLGDTQYF; V: TRBV6-2/TRBV6-3; J: TRBJ2-3; length: 12
CDR3: CSVEEAGVPEAFF; V: TRBV29-1; J: TRBJ1-1; length: 13
CDR3: CASSAGTGDNTEAFF; V: TRBV5-1; J: TRBJ1-1; length: 15
CDR3: CASSFGLDRGNQPQHF; V: TRBV28; J: TRBJ1-5; length: 16
CDR3: CASSLAQPRNGYTF; V: TRBV7-2; J: TRBJ1-2; length: 14
CDR3: CASSPRKTQYF; V: TRBV7-2; J: TRBJ2-5; length: 11
CDR3: CASGPRVSYEQYF; V: TRBV4-2; J: TRBJ2-7; length: 13
CDR3: CASSFDPGDYGYTF; V: TRBV12-3/TRBV12-4; J: TRBJ1-2; length: 14
CDR3: CASSLGGELAKNIQYF; V: TRBV12-3/TRBV12-4; J: TRBJ2-4; length: 16
CDR3: CASIAGNTEAFF; V: TRBV10-2; J: TRBJ1-1; length: 12
CDR3: CASSQEPSGGYNEQFF; V: TRBV3-1; J: TRBJ2-1; length: 16
CDR3: CASSSDTVRWSEQYF; V: TRBV5-1; J: TRBJ2-7; length: 15
CDR3: CASSQPVGRGVSEQYF; V: TRBV4-2; J: TRBJ2-7; length: 16
CDR3: CASSLARPGTGDINEQFF; V: TRBV7-8; J: TRBJ2-1; length: 18
CDR3: CASGGQGRENYNEQFF; V: TRBV7-8; J: TRBJ2-1; length: 16
CDR3: CASSQDLGGKWDIQYF; V: TRBV4-2; J: TRBJ2-4; length: 16
CDR3: CSVEGTEYTGELFF; V: TRBV29-1; J: TRBJ2-2; length: 14
CDR3: CASSLTPTSGGPLSTDTQYF; V: TRBV6-2/TRBV6-3; J: TRBJ2-3; length: 20
CDR3: CASRRGSGDTQYF; V: TRBV12-3/TRBV12-4; J: TRBJ2-3; length: 13
CDR3: CASSPSDTDLGAEAFF; V: TRBV18; J: TRBJ1-1; length: 16
CDR3: CASSQGAGGGQPQHF; V: TRBV4-3; J: TRBJ1-5; length: 15
CDR3: CASSFGLAVNF; V: TRBV28; J: TRBJ2-1; length: 11
CDR3: CASSQQQDVKNIQYF; V: TRBV3-1; J: TRBJ2-4; length: 15
CDR3: CASRAPTGNGETQYF; V: TRBV5-1; J: TRBJ2-5; length: 15
CDR3: CASTIHPGLAGTHNEQFF; V: TRBV19; J: TRBJ2-1; length: 18
CDR3: CASSLSLGRADYGYTF; V: TRBV7-9; J: TRBJ1-2; length: 16
CDR3: CASSVTGGPNEKLFF; V: TRBV9; J: TRBJ1-4; length: 15